In this sample, the clone carrying this TCR beta chain turned up many times. Antigen specificity is unknown. This specimen comes from a study of blood T cells in healthy people across ages. General study results and limits: Since the PBMCs were unsorted, naive and antigen-experienced cells could not be conclusively compared. The CMV status of each donor remained undetermined, and this could have confounded shifts in expanded clonotypes.

V was pared by 0 bases and J by 11 bases, with 14 bases between. This CDR3 is built from 13 residues. The germline CDR1 and CDR2 sequences are DFQATT and SNEGSKA (reference sequence). The use of a sample-barcoded 5' primer and a J-beta primer mix characterized a second PCR of roughly 7 to 12 cycles. MiXCR, run by TCRdb on the 5' RACE reads, gives a single entry per CDR3 protein. The sample includes around 870,000 distinct CDR3 sequences, 29% of them seen just once. This clonotype was obtained from a woman over 75 in good health. Input material: blood. V is TRBV20-1 and J is TRBJ2-1; D is unresolved. The CDR3 region has the DNA TGCAGTGCTAGAGATCCTCTCCTCCAGAAGCAGTTCTTC. Translating it yields CSARDPLLQKQFF.